The 27 T cell receptor beta chains reported below all come from one sample, sequenced in a study of blood T cell repertoires in COVID-19. Method: immunoSEQ multiplex PCR; TCRdb's copy keeps in-frame clones and lacks some. Of over 150,000 clones listed, over 80% are singletons. The sequenced material came from peripheral blood. All receptors come from a woman in her 40s with COVID-19, enrolled during active disease.

The chain uses TRBV24-1 and TRBJ2-2, with TRBD2 matching 11 bases. Germline V gives CDR1 KGHDR, CDR2 SFDVKD. V gave up 5 bases and J gave up 6 bases; unmatched junction bases: 7. This CDR3 contains 16 residues. The CDR3 here is CATSVGTSGLSGELFF. The CDR3 region has the DNA TGTGCCACCAGTGTAGGGACTAGCGGTTTGTCCGGGGAGCTGTTTTTT.

Only one count was recorded for this clone. This sequence joins TRBV2 and TRBJ1-5, with D possibly TRBD1 on 5 matching bases. The CDR3 runs 14 residues. Trimming left V 8 bases short and J 0 bases short, with 11 bases between. Germline values: CDR1 SNHLY, CDR2 FYNNEI. This CDR3 reads CASRTNPSNQPQHF. CDR3 bases: TGTGCCAGCCGGACAAACCCTAGCAATCAGCCCCAGCATTTT.

The chain is built from TRBV18 and TRBJ1-6; TRBD1 matches at 7 bases. The junction had 4 bases not matched to a gene; V was cut back by 4 bases and J by 7 bases. The germline V gene has CDR1 KGHSH and CDR2 LQKENI. CDR3 length equals 14 residues. This CDR3 is CASSQGAPNSPLHF. The CDR3, as DNA: TGTGCCAGCTCACAGGGGGCCCCAAATTCACCCCTCCACTTT.

The V call is TRBV5-1, the J call TRBJ1-3, with 7 bases lining up with TRBD1. The CDR3 length is 17 residues. Germline values: CDR1 SGHRS, CDR2 YFSETQ. V dropped 0 bases and J dropped 0; count of bases not matched to a gene: 6. CDR3 nucleotides: TGCGCCAGCAGCTTGGGGGGACAGCAATACTCTGGAAACACCATATATTTT. Translating it yields CASSLGGQQYSGNTIYF.

The CDR3 loop reads CASSDHYHQETQYF. Here the CDR3 DNA reads TGCGCCAGCAGTGACCACTACCACCAAGAGACCCAGTACTTC. This chain uses TRBV10-1 with TRBJ2-5; D call uncertain. Looked up from germline, CDR1 is WNHNN and CDR2 is SYGVQD (reference sequence). The CDR3 extends over 14 amino acids. Trimming cost V 3 bases and J 0 bases, with 8 bases left between them.

The CDR3 nucleotides are TGCGCCAGCAGCTTGGCTGTAAGCGGGAGTCAAGAGACCCAGTACTTC. Protein sequence: CASSLAVSGSQETQYF. The rearrangement links TRBV5-1 to TRBJ2-5; 8 bases fit TRBD2. This CDR3 spans 16 amino acids. Germline CDR1 reads SGHRS; CDR2 reads YFSETQ. With V trimmed by 0 bases and J by 2 bases, 6 bases remained unmatched. The full variable domain, completed using reference TRBV5-1 and TRBJ2-5, is KAGVTQTPRYLIKTRGQQVTLSCSPISGHRSVSWYQQTPGQGLQFLFEYFSETQRNKGNFPGRFSGRQFSNSRSEMNVSTLELGDSALYLCASSLAVSGSQETQYFGPGTRLLVL.

The chain recombines TRBV3-1 (or the pseudogene TRBV3-2) with TRBJ1-3; the D is unclear. Trimming took 2 bases from V and 3 from J, leaving 14 bases between them. CDR1 and CDR2 from the germline V gene are LGHDT and YNNKEL (reference sequence). This CDR3 has 16 residues. CDR3 DNA: TGTGCCAGCAGCCAACGAGCCTGGGAGGGTGGAAACACCATATATTTT. This translates into CASSQRAWEGGNTIYF.

This clone was seen only a few times. This rearrangement joins TRBV10-1 to TRBJ2-3; 9 bases align to TRBD2. The junction had 6 bases not matched to a gene; V was cut back by 3 bases and J by 2 bases. CDR3 size: 16 residues. Germline CDR1 reads WNHNN; CDR2 reads SYGVQD (reference sequence). The CDR3 DNA sequence: TGCGCCAGCAGTGATGGGCTAGCGGGGATCACAGATACGCAGTATTTT. This codes for CASSDGLAGITDTQYF.

The gene calls are TRBV28 and TRBJ2-2, with 10 bases lining up with TRBD2. The V segment lost 3 bases and the J segment 8 bases; nucleotides outside the gene matches: 12. The CDR3 extends over 17 amino acids. Germline CDR1 and CDR2: MDHEN and SYDVKM. The CDR3 protein is CASSLVLAGSPGGELFF. The CDR3 bases are TGTGCCAGCAGTTTGGTACTAGCGGGGTCCCCCGGGGGGGAGCTGTTTTTT.

This clone was observed a single time. V usage is TRBV4-1 and J usage is TRBJ2-7, with D perhaps TRBD1 (6 bases). The CDR3 sequence is 14 residues long. Deletions cut 2 bases from V and 4 bases from J, with 12 bases between. Looked up from germline, CDR1 is MGHRA and CDR2 is YSYEKL. The CDR3 DNA follows: TGCGCCAGCAGCCAACCAACAGGGTCATACGAGCAGTACTTC. Translated: CASSQPTGSYEQYF.

The V and J genes are TRBV6-5 and TRBJ1-1; possible D gene TRBD1, 6 bases. V dropped 6 bases and J dropped 5 bases, with 10 bases sitting between them. CDR3 length equals 12 residues. CDR1 and CDR2 from the germline V gene are MNHEY and SVGAGI. The CDR3 spells CASSPGETEAFF. The CDR3 nucleotides are TGTGCCAGCAGCCCAGGGGAGACTGAAGCTTTCTTT.

The chain has TRBV5-1 and TRBJ1-2, with TRBD1 matching over 9 bases. The CDR3 covers 15 residues. Germline CDR1 and CDR2: SGHRS and YFSETQ. V gave up 2 bases and J gave up 8 bases; unmatched junction bases: 10. The DNA for the CDR3 is TGCGCCAGCAGCTTAACTCTTACAGGGGGCGACGGCTACACCTTC. The encoded protein is CASSLTLTGGDGYTF.

This sequence joins TRBV10-3 and TRBJ2-2, with D unresolved. Germline CDR1 is ENHRY and CDR2 is SYGVKD. V lost 6 bases to trimming and J lost 2 bases, with 13 bases between them. The length of the CDR3 is 15 residues. The CDR3 sequence: CAIRPGLGNTGELFF. The CDR3 DNA is TGTGCCATCAGGCCGGGTTTGGGTAACACCGGGGAGCTGTTTTTT.

The chain uses TRBV19 and TRBJ1-1; D not resolved. Deletions cut 6 bases from V and 0 bases from J, with 11 bases between. Germline V gene data show CDR1 as LNHDA and CDR2 as SQIVND (reference sequence). The CDR3 runs 14 residues. The CDR3 protein is CASSLELLNTEAFF. The CDR3 bases are TGTGCCAGTAGCCTGGAGCTTTTGAACACTGAAGCTTTCTTT.

This clone was counted a few times. This chain uses TRBV2 with TRBJ1-6; 7 positions agree with TRBD1. This CDR3 comprises 14 residues. Unmatched junction bases numbered 3, after V lost 4 bases and J lost 6 bases. Germline loops: CDR1 SNHLY, CDR2 FYNNEI. In DNA, the CDR3 is TGTGCCAGCAGTGGGGACAGTGGTAATTCACCCCTCCACTTT. Amino acid sequence: CASSGDSGNSPLHF.

The chain combines TRBV6-2 or TRBV6-3 with TRBJ1-6; D is unresolved. The CDR3 has 15 amino acids. V was cut by 2 bases and J by 10 bases, with 15 bases left in between. Germline V gene lookup returns CDR1 MNHEY and CDR2 SVGEGT. The DNA for the CDR3 is TGTGCCAGCAGTTACCTCGCCCTAGTAAGCTCACCCCTCCACTTT. Protein product: CASSYLALVSSPLHF.

The rearrangement uses TRBV19 and TRBJ1-2; 12 bases match TRBD1. Germline trimming cut 5 bases from V and 6 bases from J; bases unmatched to any gene: 7. Germline V gene data show CDR1 as LNHDA and CDR2 as SQIVND (reference sequence). The CDR3 has 15 residues. The CDR3 nucleotides are TGTGCCAGTAGTGCGGGGACAGGGGGCAATCATGGCTACACCTTC. It specifies CASSAGTGGNHGYTF. The full variable domain, rest sourced from reference TRBV19 and TRBJ1-2, is DGGITQSPKYLFRKEGQNVTLSCEQNLNHDAMYWYRQDPGQGLRLIYYSQIVNDFQKGDIAEGYSVSREKKESFPLTVTSAQKNPTAFYLCASSAGTGGNHGYTFGSGTRLTVV.

This chain connects TRBV6-1 to TRBJ1-1; 8 positions agree with TRBD1. Germline values: CDR1 MNHNS, CDR2 SASEGT. This CDR3 contains 15 residues. V was clipped by 6 bases and J by 4 bases; unmatched bases: 10. The CDR3 DNA is TGTGCCAGCAGACCCCCCGGACAGGGTGCCACTGAAGCTTTCTTT. Translating it yields CASRPPGQGATEAFF.

With regard to this clone: This specimen includes other DNA sequences encoding the same CDR3. This chain uses TRBV27 with TRBJ2-1; D is unresolved. Germline CDR1 MNHEY, CDR2 SMNVEV (reference sequence). Trimming stripped 2 bases from V and 0 bases from J, with 5 bases between. This CDR3 contains 14 residues. CDR3 DNA sequence: TGTGCCAGCAGTTTAACGAGCTCCTACAATGAGCAGTTCTTC. Its translation is CASSLTSSYNEQFF.

This clone was counted between two and nine times. The J gene is TRBJ1-2, the V gene TRBV7-2; 8 bases map to TRBD1. Germline lookup yields CDR1 SGHTA and CDR2 FQGNSA. The junction had 10 bases not matched to a gene; V was cut back by 5 bases and J by 5 bases. This CDR3 is built from 15 residues. CDR3 sequence (DNA): TGTGCCAGCAGCCCCAGACAGGGGAGAGTATATGGCTACACCTTC. Residues: CASSPRQGRVYGYTF.

The chain has TRBV7-2 and TRBJ2-3, with TRBD2 as a possible D gene (6 bases). The CDR3 is 16 residues long. Germline CDR1 and CDR2: SGHTA and FQGNSA. Trimming pared 3 bases from V and 1 base from J, leaving 14 bases between. CDR3 bases: TGTGCCAGCAGCTTCCGGCTAGCGCTTCGCACAGATACGCAGTATTTT. It codes for CASSFRLALRTDTQYF.

The chain links TRBV5-1 to TRBJ2-2, with 7 bases lining up with TRBD1. Germline loops: CDR1 SGHRS, CDR2 YFSETQ. This CDR3 contains 14 residues. V trimming: 2 bases; J trimming: 6 bases; junction bases outside the gene matches: 4. DNA for the CDR3: TGCGCCAGCAGCTTACAGGGGATGCCCGGGGAGCTGTTTTTT. It yields the protein CASSLQGMPGELFF.

V gene TRBV29-1 combines with J gene TRBJ2-1, with a weak D call TRBD1 (6 bases). The CDR3 contains 12 residues. Germline values: CDR1 SQVTM, CDR2 ANQGSEA. V was shortened by 6 bases and J by 14 bases, with 20 bases between the two germline ends. The DNA of the CDR3 is TGCAGCGTGGCCCCTACAGGGATCTCCGAGTTCTTC. Protein sequence: CSVAPTGISEFF.

The chain links TRBV11-2 to TRBJ2-7; D perhaps matches TRBD2 (6 bases). V gave up 3 bases and J gave up 6 bases, with 9 bases separating them. The CDR3 has 12 residues. Germline-derived CDR1 and CDR2 are SGHAT and FQNNGV. The CDR3: CASSLGTSEQYF. The DNA of the CDR3 is TGTGCCAGCAGCTTGGGGACTTCCGAGCAGTACTTC.

Here the CDR3 reads CASSYSNLGGDEKLFF. CDR3 coding DNA: TGTGCCAGCAGTTACTCGAACTTGGGGGGGGATGAAAAACTGTTTTTT. J is TRBJ1-4 and V is TRBV6-5, with D perhaps TRBD1 (5 bases). The CDR3 is 16 amino acids. Between the trimmed V and J ends, which lost 0 bases and 6 bases, there was a span of 14 bases. Germline loops: CDR1 MNHEY, CDR2 SVGAGI.

This rearrangement joins TRBV4-1 to TRBJ2-2; weak D call: TRBD1 (6 bases). The germline V and J ends were trimmed by 2 bases and 4 bases, with 11 bases remaining between them. This CDR3 is built from 15 residues. Germline assignment: CDR1 MGHRA and CDR2 YSYEKL. The CDR3 here is CASSQIGQPTGELFF. The CDR3 bases are TGCGCCAGCAGCCAAATAGGACAGCCCACCGGGGAGCTGTTTTTT.

This clone appeared a few times. The chain recombines TRBV5-1 with TRBJ2-7, with D unclear. Germline CDR1 is SGHRS and CDR2 is YFSETQ. This CDR3 comprises 15 residues. The V and J ends lost 3 bases and 4 bases respectively, with 17 bases between them. This chain's CDR3 is CASSSTSSFGYEQYF. The DNA of the CDR3 is TGCGCCAGCAGCTCGACTTCTAGTTTCGGTTACGAGCAGTACTTC.